The rows below give T cell receptor beta chains drawn from one sample of a study of T cells in Graves' hyperthyroidism and ophthalmopathy. TCRdb ran MiXCR on the multiplex PCR reads and lists one entry per CDR3 protein. The sample has about 560,000 distinct CDR3 sequences, 35% to 55% seen once. Source material: peripheral blood or thyroid tissue (not recorded which). These receptors came from a woman aged 18 to 35 with Graves' hyperthyroidism. The CDR3 runs from the conserved cysteine through the conserved F or W. The D gene is left open where the match is weak. Some rows have no size entry. The others give once, few or many, or a class for an expanded clone.

TRBJ1-4 | - | TRBV12-3/TRBV12-4 | few | TGTGCCAGCAGTAACAATGAAAAACTGTTTTTT | CASSNNEKLFF
TRBJ2-2 | - | TRBV5-1 | - | TGCGCCAGCAGCAGTCACAGGGTAACCACCGGGGAGCTGTTTTTT | CASSSHRVTTGELFF
TRBJ1-1 | - | TRBV19 | few | TGTGCCTGGAGCCCGACGACTGAAGCTTTCTTT | CAWSPTTEAFF
TRBJ2-2 | TRBD2 | TRBV9 | - | TGTGCCAGCAGCGTCCTGGGACTAGCGGACACCGGGGAGCTGTTTTTT | CASSVLGLADTGELFF
TRBJ2-5 | TRBD2 | TRBV7-9 | - | TGTGCCAGCAGCCCAAGACTAGCGGGACGAGAGACCCAGTACTTC | CASSPRLAGRETQYF
TRBJ2-7 | TRBD2 | TRBV14 | many | TGTGCCAGCAGCCTGGGACTAGCGGCCGAGCAGTACTTC | CASSLGLAAEQYF
TRBJ1-2 | TRBD1 | TRBV2 | few | TGTGCCAGCAGTTTATACAGGGGGGGTGGCTACACCTTC | CASSLYRGGGYTF
TRBJ1-5 | - | TRBV9 | few | TGTGCCAGCAGCGCCGGGACGGCTTACAATCAGCCCCAGCATTTT | CASSAGTAYNQPQHF
TRBJ2-6 | TRBD2 | TRBV24-1 | - | TGTGCCACCAGTGATGGACTAGCGGGAGGGCCTGGGGCCAACGTCCTGACTTTC | CATSDGLAGGPGANVLTF
TRBJ2-7 | TRBD2 | TRBV10-3 | few | TGTGCCACCCGACTAGCGGGAGGGCCTCTGTCCGAGCAGTACTTC | CATRLAGGPLSEQYF
TRBJ2-7 | TRBD2 | TRBV5-4 | - | TGTGCCAGCAGCTTGTTCCCGGGAGGACCCTACGAGCAGTACTTC | CASSLFPGGPYEQYF
TRBJ1-6 | - | TRBV7-8 | - | TGTGCCAGCAGCCCGGAGGGGCGAGGTTCACCCCTCCACTTT | CASSPEGRGSPLHF
TRBJ1-2 | TRBD1 | TRBV9 | few | TGTGCCAGCAGCGTAGGTGGGACAGGGGGCGATGGCTACACCTTC | CASSVGGTGGDGYTF
TRBJ2-7 | - | TRBV24-1 | once | TGTGCCACCAGTGCGGGGGCAGGCTACTACGAGCAGTACTTC | CATSAGAGYYEQYF
TRBJ1-2 | TRBD1 | TRBV7-2 | - | TGTGCCAGCAGCCGAACGCTGGGACAGGGGGCAAACGGCTACACCTTC | CASSRTLGQGANGYTF
TRBJ1-1 | - | TRBV19 | - | TGTGCCAGTAGGACTTCGACAGGACCGACCACTGAAGCTTTCTTT | CASRTSTGPTTEAFF
TRBJ1-6 | - | TRBV25-1 | many | TGTGCTAGGAGATTCCGGGACAATTATTCACCCCTCCACTTT | CARRFRDNYSPLHF
TRBJ2-7 | TRBD1 | TRBV9 | few | TGTGCCAGCAGCGATGGGACAGGCTCCTACGAGCAGTACTTC | CASSDGTGSYEQYF
TRBJ1-5 | - | TRBV24-1 | many | TGTGCCACCAGTGAGAGGGGGGGCGGCAATCAGCCCCAGCATTTT | CATSERGGGNQPQHF
TRBJ1-6 | - | TRBV19 | few | TGTGCCAGTCGACAGTCGAATTCACCCCTCCACTTT | CASRQSNSPLHF
TRBJ1-2 | TRBD1 | TRBV2 | - | TGTGCCAGCAGCGTTATATCGGACAGGGGCATCTATGGCTACACCTTC | CASSVISDRGIYGYTF
TRBJ2-7 | - | TRBV7-3 | - | TGTGCCAGCAGCTTAAGTCCAGCACAATCCTACGAGCAGTACTTC | CASSLSPAQSYEQYF
TRBJ1-1 | TRBD1 | TRBV24-1 | many | TGTGCCACCAGTGATTCGGGACAGGCCCCTGAAGCTTTCTTT | CATSDSGQAPEAFF
TRBJ2-7 | - | TRBV20-1 | - | TGCAGTGCTAGAGATCTAGGCGGCCGCTCCTACGAGCAGTACTTC | CSARDLGGRSYEQYF
TRBJ1-1 | - | TRBV10-1 | - | TGCGCAACACAACGCGGGGACACTGAAGCTTTCTTT | CATQRGDTEAFF